A selection of T cell receptor beta chains follows, all from one sample in a study of cytomegalovirus exposure and HLA in healthy donors. Using immunoSEQ multiplex PCR, the repertoire was profiled, and TCRdb retains in-frame clones only, with some absent. Among 150,000 to 200,000 clones listed, 80% to 90% were seen once. The sequencing sample was made of PBMCs. All receptors derive from a man aged 50-59 years in good health and CMV-seropositive. CDR3s include the opening cysteine and the closing phenylalanine or tryptophan. The order of the fields is clone size, V gene, J gene, D gene, CDR3 DNA, CDR3 protein. The D gene is left open where the match is weak. Clone size is shown for a subset of rows, as once, few, many or a class of expanded clone.

abundance: NA; v_gene: TRBV19; j_gene: TRBJ2-7; d_gene: TRBD1; CDR3nt: TGTGCCAGTAGTGTCGACAGGGGTTCTCGCGAGCAGTACTTC; CDR3aa: CASSVDRGSREQYF
abundance: NA; v_gene: TRBV10-3; j_gene: TRBJ2-2; d_gene: NA; CDR3nt: TGTGCCATCAGTGAGGCGACAGGGAACACCGGGGAGCTGTTTTTT; CDR3aa: CAISEATGNTGELFF
abundance: NA; v_gene: TRBV5-1; j_gene: TRBJ1-1; d_gene: NA; CDR3nt: TGCGCCAGCAGCTATGGACAGAACACTGAAGCTTTCTTT; CDR3aa: CASSYGQNTEAFF
abundance: NA; v_gene: TRBV4-2; j_gene: TRBJ1-2; d_gene: TRBD1; CDR3nt: TGTGCCAGCAGCCAAGGGGACAGGGTTGGCTACACCTTC; CDR3aa: CASSQGDRVGYTF
abundance: NA; v_gene: TRBV6-5; j_gene: TRBJ2-6; d_gene: NA; CDR3nt: TGTGCCAGCAGTTCCCCGACAGCCTCTGGGGCCAACGTCCTGACTTTC; CDR3aa: CASSSPTASGANVLTF
abundance: NA; v_gene: TRBV5-1; j_gene: TRBJ2-3; d_gene: TRBD2; CDR3nt: TGCGCCAGCAGCCGGACGCACCTAGCGGAGGCCAAAAGCACAGATACGCAGTATTTT; CDR3aa: CASSRTHLAEAKSTDTQYF
abundance: NA; v_gene: TRBV7-9; j_gene: TRBJ2-1; d_gene: NA; CDR3nt: TGTGCCAGCAGCTTAAGTCCGGGGAATGAGCAGTTCTTC; CDR3aa: CASSLSPGNEQFF
abundance: NA; v_gene: TRBV19; j_gene: TRBJ1-1; d_gene: NA; CDR3nt: TGTGCCAGTAGTATTGTCGGGGTGCCCACTGAAGCTTTCTTT; CDR3aa: CASSIVGVPTEAFF
abundance: NA; v_gene: TRBV10-1; j_gene: TRBJ2-3; d_gene: NA; CDR3nt: TGCGCCAGCAGTGAGTCGACCGGAGCAGATACGCAGTATTTT; CDR3aa: CASSESTGADTQYF
abundance: NA; v_gene: TRBV7-8; j_gene: TRBJ2-1; d_gene: NA; CDR3nt: TGTGCCAGCAGCTTAGGCTCAGCTTCGGGTGAGCAGTTCTTC; CDR3aa: CASSLGSASGEQFF
abundance: NA; v_gene: TRBV6-5; j_gene: TRBJ2-3; d_gene: TRBD1; CDR3nt: TGTGCCACCCGACAAAGACAGGGATCTACAGATACGCAGTATTTT; CDR3aa: CATRQRQGSTDTQYF
abundance: once; v_gene: TRBV2; j_gene: TRBJ2-7; d_gene: NA; CDR3nt: TGTGCCAGCGGGGGGACAGCTTTCTACGAGCAGTACTTC; CDR3aa: CASGGTAFYEQYF